The entry below gives a single T cell receptor (beta chain) sequence along with its context. Its specificity is not known. The data belong to a study of post-analysis software for immune sequencing data. Study outcomes and limitations: Samples sharing a preparation batch grouped tightly together when assessed by F measure. The normalized Chao1 diversity of multiple sclerosis patients was significantly lower than that of controls. Patients used about five TRBV segments, including TRBV5-6, TRBV5-1 and TRBV20-1, more often than controls.

TCR beta cDNA libraries included unique molecular identifiers. From around 1 to 10 million T cells, 400,000 to 600,000 cDNA molecules were obtained. TCRdb processed the PCR reads anew with MiXCR; each CDR3 protein has one entry. This table has roughly 800,000 distinct CDR3 sequences, roughly 58% appearing once. The CDR3 has 14 residues. The V gene's germline CDR1 is LGHDT and CDR2 YNNKEL (reference sequence). V gave up 4 bases and J gave up 4 bases; unmatched junction bases: 7. This rearrangement joins TRBV3-1 to TRBJ2-7, with 7 bases identical to TRBD1. The sample was blood. The origin of this receptor is a girl aged 5 to 17 with multiple sclerosis. In DNA, the CDR3 is TGTGCCAGCAGCCTTTACGGGACAGCTTACGAGCAGTACTTC. Amino acids: CASSLYGTAYEQYF.